Listed below are T cell receptor beta chains from one sample, sequenced in a study of cytomegalovirus exposure and HLA in healthy donors. Measured with immunoSEQ multiplex PCR; TCRdb has only the in-frame clones, and not every one. Of fewer than 200,000 clones in the sample, around 90% were seen once. The sample consisted of PBMCs. The receptor source for this set is a boy between 2 and 10 years old in good health and CMV-seronegative. Each CDR3 is given with its conserved first and last residue. The order of the fields is D gene, clone size, V gene, J gene, CDR3 DNA, CDR3 protein. A D gene is named only where the DNA matches it firmly. Rows may omit the clone size; those that give it use once, few, many or a size class.

>NA|NA|TRBV11-2|TRBJ1-1
TGTGCCAGCAGCTTATGGCGGGGACTGAACACTGAAGCTTTCTTT
CASSLWRGLNTEAFF
>NA|few|TRBV7-8|TRBJ2-1
TGTGCCAGCAGCTCGAGGGACTCAAGCTCCTACAATGAGCAGTTCTTC
CASSSRDSSSYNEQFF
>NA|NA|TRBV5-1|TRBJ2-7
TGCGCCAGCAGCCCCATACCCCAGGGGATTTCCTACGAGCAGTACTTC
CASSPIPQGISYEQYF
>NA|NA|TRBV15|TRBJ1-1
TGTGCCACCAGCAGAGATCATGAGGTAAGGGGCACTGAAGCTTTCTTT
CATSRDHEVRGTEAFF
>NA|NA|TRBV14|TRBJ1-6
TGTGCCAGCAGTCAAAACAAGGCGGGACTAGGCAATTCACCCCTCCACTTT
CASSQNKAGLGNSPLHF
>NA|NA|TRBV16|TRBJ2-1
TGTGCCAGCAGCCCCTACCCTCTGACTAGTAGAGCCTTCCACAATGAGCAGTTCTTC
CASSPYPLTSRAFHNEQFF
>NA|NA|TRBV2|TRBJ1-1
TGTGCCAGCAGCGAGGTGGGCGGGAACACTGAGGCTTTCTTT
CASSEVGGNTEAFF
>NA|NA|TRBV9|TRBJ2-1
TGTGCCAGCAGCGTAGGCGGAGGGTTCAATGAGCAGTTCTTC
CASSVGGGFNEQFF
>NA|once|TRBV7-6|TRBJ2-1
TGTGCCAGCAGCGCGGAGAGGGGGAGCCCCTGGGGCAATGAGCAGTTCTTC
CASSAERGSPWGNEQFF
>NA|NA|TRBV6-1|TRBJ2-2
TGTGCCAGCAGACCCCCGCTTACACCCGGGGAGCTGTTTTTT
CASRPPLTPGELFF
>TRBD2|NA|TRBV19|TRBJ2-1
TGTGCCAGTAGTATCCACCTGTCCCTAGCGGACTACAATGAGCAGTTCTTC
CASSIHLSLADYNEQFF
>TRBD2|NA|TRBV5-1|TRBJ2-5
TGCGCCAGCAGCCCGCGTCCCGGACTAGCGACACGAGAGACCCAGTACTTC
CASSPRPGLATRETQYF
>TRBD2|NA|TRBV19|TRBJ2-7
TGTGCCAGTAGTGTCCCCGGGGGGGCCTACGAGCAGTACTTC
CASSVPGGAYEQYF
>TRBD2|few|TRBV6-6|TRBJ2-1
TGTGCCAGCAGGCCGAGCGGGGGTCGCTCCTACAATGAGCAGTTCTTC
CASRPSGGRSYNEQFF
>NA|NA|TRBV28|TRBJ1-5
TGTGCCAGCAGTTCTGGACAGAGTTATCAGCCCCAGCATTTT
CASSSGQSYQPQHF
>TRBD1|NA|TRBV7-7|TRBJ2-1
TGTGCCAGCAGCCGAGACAGGGGTCTAGGGCAGTTCTTC
CASSRDRGLGQFF
>NA|NA|TRBV6-1|TRBJ2-7
TGTGCCATCCACAGGGAAGTTAGTCGGACCTACGAGCAGTACTTC
CAIHREVSRTYEQYF
>TRBD1|NA|TRBV4-1|TRBJ2-1
TGCGCCAGCAGCCAGCTTCCGGGACAGAGCTCCTACAATGAGCAGTTCTTC
CASSQLPGQSSYNEQFF
>NA|NA|TRBV4-1|TRBJ2-7
TGCGCCAGCAGCCAGATCGCAGGGGTGCCCTACGAGCAGTACTTC
CASSQIAGVPYEQYF
>NA|NA|TRBV29-1|TRBJ1-1
TGCAGCGTTGAAACAGTTGTAATGAACACTGAAGCTTTCTTT
CSVETVVMNTEAFF
>NA|NA|TRBV5-1|TRBJ1-6
TGCGCCAGCAGCTTGGGACAGGCCAATTCACCCCTCCACTTT
CASSLGQANSPLHF
>NA|NA|TRBV5-1|TRBJ2-2
TGCGCCAGCAGCTACCCTACAGGGGGGGTCACCGGGGAGCTGTTTTTT
CASSYPTGGVTGELFF
>TRBD1|NA|TRBV28|TRBJ1-2
TGTGCCAGCAGTCCCTATCTCCGGGACAGGAGACTCCCTAACTATGGCTACACCTTC
CASSPYLRDRRLPNYGYTF
>TRBD1|NA|TRBV30|TRBJ1-1
TGTGCCTGGAGTGTCCTACAGGGGGCAGGGGCTTTCTTT
CAWSVLQGAGAFF
>TRBD1|NA|TRBV5-4|TRBJ1-4
TGTGCCAGCAGCAGGGGACAGGGGAATGAAAAACTGTTTTTT
CASSRGQGNEKLFF
>NA|NA|TRBV18|TRBJ2-7
TGTGCCAGCTCTCAACGGGGTTACGAGCAGTACTTC
CASSQRGYEQYF
>NA|NA|TRBV21-1|TRBJ2-7
TGTGCCAGCAACTCCTGGGGGGGACTAGTCGAGCACGAGCAGTACTTC
CASNSWGGLVEHEQYF
>TRBD2|NA|TRBV5-6|TRBJ2-1
TGTGCCAGCAGCGGACTAGCGGGGGGGCAGTTCTTC
CASSGLAGGQFF
>NA|NA|TRBV30|TRBJ2-3
TGTGCCTGGAGCAGGGGAGGGGGGACAGATACGCAGTATTTT
CAWSRGGGTDTQYF
>NA|few|TRBV28|TRBJ1-1
TGTGCCAGCAGTTTATCGAGAGAAGCTTTCTTT
CASSLSREAFF
>TRBD1|NA|TRBV5-1|TRBJ1-1
TGCGCCAGCAGCCAATGGACAGGGCATGACACTGAAGCTTTCTTT
CASSQWTGHDTEAFF
>TRBD2|NA|TRBV5-4|TRBJ2-5
TGTGCCAGCACCCCGGGGGGGCAAGAGACCCAGTACTTC
CASTPGGQETQYF
>NA|NA|TRBV5-4|TRBJ1-4
TGTGCCAGCAGCTTGGGGTCTGGGCAGGGCCGGGAAAAACTGTTTTTT
CASSLGSGQGREKLFF
>NA|NA|TRBV6-1|TRBJ1-1
TGTGCCAGCAGTGGGTTCCCAGAAAGGAACACTGAAGCTTTCTTT
CASSGFPERNTEAFF
>NA|NA|TRBV6-5|TRBJ1-2
TGTGCCAGCAGTCCCGGGACAAGTGGCTACACCTTC
CASSPGTSGYTF
>NA|NA|TRBV27|TRBJ2-1
TGTGCCAGCTCCCCTTTCTCCTACAATGAGCAGTTCTTC
CASSPFSYNEQFF
>NA|NA|TRBV6-5|TRBJ1-2
TGTGCCAGCAGTTACCGGGTTAGGGGCTACACCTTC
CASSYRVRGYTF
>NA|few|TRBV5-6|TRBJ2-7
TGTGCCAGTACGAAACGGGAGAGACCCTACGAGCAGTACTTC
CASTKRERPYEQYF
>TRBD1|NA|TRBV5-4|TRBJ2-7
TGTGCCAGCAGCCCAGGGGACAGCTCCTACGAGCAGTACTTC
CASSPGDSSYEQYF
>TRBD2|NA|TRBV7-9|TRBJ2-1
TGTGCCAGCAGAGGGGGACTAGCGGGAAACAATGAGCAGTTCTTC
CASRGGLAGNNEQFF
>TRBD1|once|TRBV7-2|TRBJ1-2
TGTGCCAGCAGCACCCGGACAGGGGATGGCTACACCTTC
CASSTRTGDGYTF
>NA|NA|TRBV6-6|TRBJ2-7
TGTGCCAGCACCCGATTGGCAGGGCCCCACTACGAGCAGTACTTC
CASTRLAGPHYEQYF
>TRBD1|few|TRBV6-1|TRBJ2-7
TGTGCCAGCGTATTAGACAGGGCTGTCCCCTACGAGCAGTACTTC
CASVLDRAVPYEQYF
>NA|NA|TRBV5-4|TRBJ2-5
TGTGCCAGCAGCTTGGTCGCCGGGGAGACCCAGTACTTC
CASSLVAGETQYF
>NA|NA|TRBV6-6|TRBJ2-7
TGTGCCAGCAGTTACCTGCAGGGTCAATCCGAGCAGTACTTC
CASSYLQGQSEQYF